One and the same sample provided the 16 T cell receptor beta chains below, sequenced in a study of spatial heterogeneity in lung cancer. Time point defined: sample taken at primary tumor resection. Tumor, nontumor lung or frozen PBMC supplied whole RNA that was sequenced unsorted. Using its own MiXCR run on the 5' RACE reads, TCRdb lists one record per CDR3 protein. The table lists approximately 92,000 distinct CDR3 sequences, 9.5% to 15% of them singletons. Sequencing used PBMCs, obtained at surgery. Source of these receptors: a male donor with early-stage non-small cell lung cancer.

The chain uses TRBV20-1 and TRBJ1-2; TRBD1 might be the D (6 bases). The CDR3 is made up of 13 amino acids. Germline CDR1 DFQATT, CDR2 SNEGSKA (reference sequence). V was pared by 5 bases and J by 2 bases, with 12 bases between. The CDR3 region is CSAEHTGNYGYTF. The CDR3 region has the DNA TGCAGTGCTGAGCACACAGGGAACTATGGCTACACCTTC.

This chain joins TRBV7-8 and TRBJ2-3, with D perhaps matching TRBD1 (6 bases). Germline V gene sequence: CDR1 SGHVS, CDR2 FQNEAQ. This CDR3 has 15 residues. V shed 2 bases and J shed 1 base, with 10 bases lying between them. The CDR3 DNA sequence: TGTGCCAGCAGCTTAAAGGGACAACGCACAGATACGCAGTATTTT. Its translation: CASSLKGQRTDTQYF.

V usage is TRBV6-1 and J usage is TRBJ2-5; D gene uncertain. CDR1 is MNHNS and CDR2 is SASEGT in the germline V gene. The CDR3 has 14 amino acids. V lost 8 bases to trimming and J lost 1 base, with 14 bases between them. Written as DNA, the CDR3 is TGTGCCAGCCCCGATACGGGTAGCCAAGAGACCCAGTACTTC. As protein: CASPDTGSQETQYF.

This clonotype was detected only once. The rearrangement joins TRBV5-1 to TRBJ2-3; D remains unclear. The CDR3 runs 16 residues. Trimming pared 0 bases from V and 2 bases from J, leaving 13 bases between. In germline, CDR1 is SGHRS, CDR2 YFSETQ. Here the CDR3 DNA reads TGCGCCAGCAGCTTGGAGGGCAGCGACTCCACAGATACGCAGTATTTT. Translation gives CASSLEGSDSTDTQYF.

This clonotype was picked up a small number of times. V is TRBV12-3 or TRBV12-4 and J is TRBJ1-6; D gene unclear. V lost 0 bases and J 8 bases, leaving 5 bases between the germline ends. CDR3 size: 13 residues. The CDR3 DNA is TGTGCCAGCAGTTTAGCAAGACATTCACCCCTCCACTTT. This translates into CASSLARHSPLHF.

The chain combines TRBV5-4 with TRBJ2-7; 10 nucleotides line up with TRBD2. In germline, CDR1 is SGHNT, CDR2 YYREEE (reference sequence). This CDR3 has 15 residues. The V and J ends lost 3 bases and 7 bases, in that order; junction bases with no gene match: 10. CDR3 in DNA: TGTGCCAGCAGCTCGGGAAGCGGGAGGGGGGTAGAGCAGTACTTC. It encodes CASSSGSGRGVEQYF.

This clonotype came up a few times. The gene calls are TRBV7-2 and TRBJ2-2; TRBD2 matches at 10 bases. This CDR3 is built from 16 residues. Germline trimming cut 7 bases from V and 8 bases from J; bases unmatched to any gene: 13. CDR1 is SGHTA and CDR2 is FQGNSA in the germline V gene. The CDR3, as DNA: TGTGCCAGCAAGCGGTCTAGCGGGAGAATTCTGGGGGAGCTGTTTTTT. This translates into CASKRSSGRILGELFF.

The rearrangement joins TRBV12-3 or TRBV12-4 to TRBJ1-4; maybe TRBD1 (5 bases). The CDR3 spans 14 residues. V was cut by 5 bases and J by 5 bases, with 12 bases left in between. The CDR3 nucleotides read TGTGCCAGCAGTGCCGGGACTCCCAATGAAAAACTGTTTTTT. Translating it yields CASSAGTPNEKLFF.

In its sample, this clonotype was seen a few times. The V call is TRBV7-2, the J call TRBJ2-3; D is ambiguous. The CDR3 length is 14 residues. Trimming took 3 bases from V and 2 from J, leaving 9 bases between them. Germline V gene data show CDR1 as SGHTA and CDR2 as FQGNSA. CDR3 coding DNA: TGTGCCAGCAGCTTCGACGGTTACACAGATACGCAGTATTTT. Translating gives CASSFDGYTDTQYF. The variable domain in full, with the rest retrieved from reference TRBV7-2 and TRBJ2-3, is GAGVSQSPSNKVTEKGKDVELRCDPISGHTALYWYRQSLGQGLEFLIYFQGNSAPDKSGLPSDRFSAERTGGSVSTLTIQRTQQEDSAVYLCASSFDGYTDTQYFGPGTRLTVL.

This clonotype was found a few times. The gene calls are TRBV10-3 and TRBJ2-1, with D possibly being TRBD2 (6 bases). From germline, CDR1 is ENHRY and CDR2 SYGVKD. V was pared by 2 bases and J by 6 bases, with 17 bases between. This CDR3 contains 16 residues. The CDR3 nucleotides are TGTGCCATCAGTGAGCCCCGAAGTCTAGCGACCAATGAGCAGTTCTTC. It encodes CAISEPRSLATNEQFF.

This clonotype was detected a few times. The rearrangement uses TRBV4-3 and TRBJ2-1; no clear D. V lost 6 bases and J lost 4, with 4 bases in between. The germline gives CDR1 LGHNA, CDR2 YSLEER. The CDR3 covers 11 residues. CDR3 DNA: TGCGCCAGCAGGGGATACAATGAGCAGTTCTTC. Its protein product is CASRGYNEQFF.

V usage is TRBV28 and J usage is TRBJ1-5; tentatively, D is TRBD1 (6 bases). V gave up 3 bases and J gave up 4 bases, with 13 bases separating them. The germline V gene has CDR1 MDHEN and CDR2 SYDVKM. This CDR3 spans 15 amino acids. CDR3 in amino acids: CASSFSRGLNQPQHF. The CDR3 DNA sequence: TGTGCCAGCAGTTTCTCCAGGGGCCTTAATCAGCCCCAGCATTTT.

This clonotype was found a few times. The V gene is TRBV28, the J gene TRBJ2-3; 8 positions agree with TRBD2. V shed 5 bases and J 1 base; nucleotides not matched to a gene: 8. Germline CDR1 MDHEN, CDR2 SYDVKM. The CDR3 is 16 residues long. The CDR3: CASSVIAGRRTDTQYF. The CDR3 DNA reads as TGTGCCAGCAGTGTAATAGCGGGAAGACGCACAGATACGCAGTATTTT. Filled out from reference TRBV28 and TRBJ2-3, the complete variable domain reads DVKVTQSSRYLVKRTGEKVFLECVQDMDHENMFWYRQDPGLGLRLIYFSYDVKMKEKGDIPEGYSVSREKKERFSLILESASTNQTSMYLCASSVIAGRRTDTQYFGPGTRLTVL.

This rearrangement joins TRBV11-2 to TRBJ2-3; 8 bases fit TRBD2. V lost 7 bases, J lost 6 bases, and 9 bases stayed unmatched. From germline, CDR1 is SGHAT and CDR2 FQNNGV. The CDR3 length is 14 residues. The CDR3: CASTQSGRSDTQYF. The CDR3 nucleotides are TGTGCCAGCACCCAAAGCGGGAGATCCGATACGCAGTATTTT.

This clonotype was found a few times. The chain is built from TRBV5-4 and TRBJ2-1; D call uncertain. Trimming pared 2 bases from V and 7 bases from J, leaving 7 bases between. This CDR3 has 12 amino acids. Per germline, CDR1 SGHNT and CDR2 YYREEE (reference sequence). DNA of the CDR3: TGTGCCAGCAGCTTTCTCCGGAATGAGCAGTTCTTC. Protein sequence: CASSFLRNEQFF.

The chain is built from TRBV6-4 and TRBJ1-2, with unresolved D. Trimming took 4 bases from V and 6 from J, leaving 6 bases between them. Germline assignment: CDR1 MRHNA and CDR2 SNTAGT. The CDR3 length is 11 residues. As DNA, the CDR3 is TGTGCCAGCAGTGTACGCCATGGCTACACCTTC. Amino acids: CASSVRHGYTF.